Shown below are 13 T cell receptor beta chains from a single sample sequenced in a study of cytomegalovirus exposure and HLA in healthy donors. Method: immunoSEQ multiplex PCR; TCRdb's copy keeps in-frame clones and lacks some. The sample records 110,000 to 150,000 clones, approximately 84% being singletons. Sequenced input: PBMCs. These receptors came from a woman between 25 and 40 years old in good health and CMV-seronegative.

The rearrangement uses TRBV10-1 and TRBJ2-1; perhaps TRBD1 as D (5 bases). Trimming took off 3 bases at V and 0 bases at J, with 12 bases between the two ends. The CDR3 consists of 16 residues. Germline V gene lookup returns CDR1 WNHNN and CDR2 SYGVQD (reference sequence). The CDR3 reads CASSESGISSYNEQFF. As DNA, the CDR3 is TGCGCCAGCAGTGAATCAGGGATAAGCTCCTACAATGAGCAGTTCTTC.

The chain employs TRBV5-8 and TRBJ2-3; 9 bases fit TRBD2. CDR1 and CDR2 from the germline V gene are SGHTS and YDEGEE. This CDR3 is built from 15 residues. V lost 4 bases, J lost 1 base, and 4 bases stayed unmatched. Written as DNA, the CDR3 is TGTGCCAGCAGCCGGAGACTAGCGGGCACAGATACGCAGTATTTT. Amino acids: CASSRRLAGTDTQYF.

This clone appeared a few times. The chain recombines TRBV7-9 with TRBJ1-1; D uncertain. V lost 2 bases and J 1 base, leaving 8 bases between the germline ends. This CDR3 contains 14 residues. Germline V gene data show CDR1 as SEHNR and CDR2 as FQNEAQ (reference sequence). As DNA, the CDR3 is TGTGCCAGCAGCTTACGGGGTTCGAACACTGAAGCTTTCTTT. As protein: CASSLRGSNTEAFF.

The V call is TRBV2, the J call TRBJ2-1, with a possible D match to TRBD2 (5 bases). CDR3 length: 14 amino acids. V was shortened by 7 bases and J by 7 bases, with 17 bases between the two germline ends. In germline, CDR1 is SNHLY, CDR2 FYNNEI. The CDR3 DNA sequence: TGTGCCAGCACGAGACTACGGACCGAGAATGAGCAGTTCTTC. Translation gives CASTRLRTENEQFF.

V is TRBV6-6 and J is TRBJ1-4; 7 positions match TRBD1. CDR3 length equals 14 residues. Germline CDR1 and CDR2: MNHNY and SVGAGI (reference sequence). V was clipped by 2 bases and J by 7 bases; unmatched bases: 4. The chain's CDR3 is CASSYGQGGEKLFF. For the CDR3, the DNA is TGTGCCAGCAGTTACGGGCAGGGGGGTGAAAAACTGTTTTTT.

This clone was detected once. V is TRBV6-1 and J is TRBJ2-2; a possible D gene is TRBD2 (7 bases). Deletions cut 0 bases from V and 6 bases from J, with 8 bases between. The germline V gene has CDR1 MNHNS and CDR2 SASEGT. The CDR3 contains 14 residues. CDR3 nucleotide sequence: TGTGCCAGCAGTGAAGCGGGGGGGCCCGGGGAGCTGTTTTTT. Translation gives CASSEAGGPGELFF.

The chain joins TRBV19 to TRBJ1-2, with 9 bases matching TRBD1. CDR1 is LNHDA, CDR2 SQIVND, per germline (reference sequence). The J segment lost 5 bases and the V segment lost 6 bases, leaving 28 bases of the junction unmatched. The CDR3 sequence is 21 residues long. The CDR3 bases are TGTGCCAGTAGCACCCACGCTTGGACCGGGACAGGGAAGATGAAAGGATATGGCTACACCTTC. This sequence encodes CASSTHAWTGTGKMKGYGYTF. Drawing the rest from reference TRBV19 and TRBJ1-2, the complete variable domain is DGGITQSPKYLFRKEGQNVTLSCEQNLNHDAMYWYRQDPGQGLRLIYYSQIVNDFQKGDIAEGYSVSREKKESFPLTVTSAQKNPTAFYLCASSTHAWTGTGKMKGYGYTFGSGTRLTVV.

The CDR3 sequence: CASSIEERNTGELFF. CDR3 coding DNA: TGTGCCAGTAGTATAGAGGAGAGGAACACCGGGGAGCTGTTTTTT. V is TRBV19 and J is TRBJ2-2; the D is unclear. Germline V gene data show CDR1 as LNHDA and CDR2 as SQIVND (reference sequence). The CDR3 extends over 15 amino acids. V was cut by 0 bases and J by 1 base, with 6 bases left in between.

The CDR3 nucleotides are TGTGCCAGCAGCTCCAGACAGGGCACCTATGGCTACACCTTC. Its protein is CASSSRQGTYGYTF. The chain couples TRBV4-2 to TRBJ1-2; 7 bases line up with TRBD1. This CDR3 comprises 14 residues. V lost 5 bases, J lost 4 bases, and 7 bases stayed unmatched. Germline CDR1 LGHNA, CDR2 YNFKEQ.

The chain joins TRBV11-3 to TRBJ1-1; D is unclear. CDR1 is SGHNT, CDR2 YENEEA, per germline. The length of the CDR3 is 15 residues. V was trimmed by 0 bases and J by 1 base, leaving 9 bases between them. The CDR3 reads CASSLEARRNTEAFF. For the CDR3, the DNA is TGTGCCAGCAGCTTAGAGGCCCGTCGGAACACTGAAGCTTTCTTT.

The chain carries TRBV5-4 and TRBJ2-5; the match to TRBD2 covers 14 bases. V lost 0 bases, J lost 4 bases, and 8 bases stayed unmatched. CDR3 length equals 18 residues. The germline V gene has CDR1 SGHNT and CDR2 YYREEE (reference sequence). CDR3: CASSLGTSGGRSLETQYF. The CDR3 DNA reads TGTGCCAGCAGCTTGGGGACTAGCGGGGGGAGGTCATTAGAGACCCAGTACTTC.

The chain uses TRBV29-1 and TRBJ2-1, with 8 bases matching TRBD2. This CDR3 region has 14 residues. After removal of 6 bases from V and 0 bases from J, the junction contained 4 bases not matched to a gene. Germline lookup yields CDR1 SQVTM and CDR2 ANQGSEA. This CDR3 is CSVERGSSYNEQFF. The CDR3 DNA sequence: TGCAGCGTCGAGCGGGGGAGCTCCTACAATGAGCAGTTCTTC.

The chain has TRBV7-3 and TRBJ1-6, with D perhaps matching TRBD1 (5 bases). The CDR3 extends over 14 amino acids. Per germline, CDR1 SGHTA and CDR2 FQGTGA. V dropped 5 bases and J dropped 4 bases, with 9 bases sitting between them. CDR3 nucleotide sequence: TGTGCCAGCAGCCGAGACAGATATAATTCACCCCTCCACTTT. Residues: CASSRDRYNSPLHF.